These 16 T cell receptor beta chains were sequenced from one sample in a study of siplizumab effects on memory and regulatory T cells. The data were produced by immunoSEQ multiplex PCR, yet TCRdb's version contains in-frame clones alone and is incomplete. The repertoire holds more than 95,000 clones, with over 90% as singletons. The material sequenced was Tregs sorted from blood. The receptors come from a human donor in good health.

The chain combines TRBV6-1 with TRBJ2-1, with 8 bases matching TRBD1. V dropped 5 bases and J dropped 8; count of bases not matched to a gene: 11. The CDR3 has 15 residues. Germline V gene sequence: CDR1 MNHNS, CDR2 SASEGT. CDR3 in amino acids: CASSSSETGADEQFF. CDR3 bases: TGTGCCAGCAGTTCTTCCGAGACAGGGGCGGATGAGCAGTTCTTC.

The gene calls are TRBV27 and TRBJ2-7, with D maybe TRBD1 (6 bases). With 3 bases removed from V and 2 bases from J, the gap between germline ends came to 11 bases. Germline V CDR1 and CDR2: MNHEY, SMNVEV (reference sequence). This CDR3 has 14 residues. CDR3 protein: CASSLAGQPYEQYF. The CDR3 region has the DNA TGTGCCAGCAGTTTGGCCGGACAGCCCTACGAGCAGTACTTC.

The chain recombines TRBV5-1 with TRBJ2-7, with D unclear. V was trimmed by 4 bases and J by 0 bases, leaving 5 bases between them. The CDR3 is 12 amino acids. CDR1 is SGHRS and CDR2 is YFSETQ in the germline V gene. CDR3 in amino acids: CASSLNSYEQYF. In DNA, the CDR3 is TGCGCCAGCAGCCTCAACTCCTACGAGCAGTACTTC.

As DNA, the CDR3 is TGTGCCTGGAGCGTCACGCCCGGTAGGGCTGATAATGAAAAACTGTTTTTT. It specifies CAWSVTPGRADNEKLFF. V gene TRBV30 combines with J gene TRBJ1-4; D unclear. This CDR3 spans 17 amino acids. V lost 3 bases to trimming and J lost 4 bases, with 21 bases between them. Germline V gene data show CDR1 as GTSNPN and CDR2 as SVGIG (reference sequence).

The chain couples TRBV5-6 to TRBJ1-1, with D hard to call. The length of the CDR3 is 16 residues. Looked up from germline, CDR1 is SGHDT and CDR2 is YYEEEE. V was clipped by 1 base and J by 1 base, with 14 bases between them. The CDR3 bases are TGTGCCAGCAGCTTGAGGCTGTCCTCCCGGAACACTGAAGCTTTCTTT. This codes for CASSLRLSSRNTEAFF.

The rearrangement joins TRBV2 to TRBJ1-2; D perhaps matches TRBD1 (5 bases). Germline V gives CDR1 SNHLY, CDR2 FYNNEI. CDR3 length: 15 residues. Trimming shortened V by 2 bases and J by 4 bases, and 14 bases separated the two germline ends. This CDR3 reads CASSEMGQGFYGYTF. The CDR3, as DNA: TGTGCCAGCAGTGAAATGGGCCAGGGCTTCTATGGCTACACCTTC.

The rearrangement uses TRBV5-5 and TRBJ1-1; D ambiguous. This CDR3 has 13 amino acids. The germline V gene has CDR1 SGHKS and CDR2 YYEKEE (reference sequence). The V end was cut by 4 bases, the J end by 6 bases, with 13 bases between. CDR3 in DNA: TGTGCCAGCAGCCCAAGTCCCGTGTCTGAAGCTTTCTTT. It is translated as CASSPSPVSEAFF. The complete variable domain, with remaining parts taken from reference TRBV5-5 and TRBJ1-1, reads DAGVTQSPTHLIKTRGQQVTLRCSPISGHKSVSWYQQVLGQGPQFIFQYYEKEERGRGNFPDRFSARQFPNYSSELNVNALLLGDSALYLCASSPSPVSEAFFGQGTRLTVV.

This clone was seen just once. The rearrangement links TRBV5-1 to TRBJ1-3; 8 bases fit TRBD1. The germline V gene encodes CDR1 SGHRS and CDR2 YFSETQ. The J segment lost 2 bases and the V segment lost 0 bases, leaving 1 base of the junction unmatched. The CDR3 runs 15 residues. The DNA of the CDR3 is TGCGCCAGCAGCTTGGACAGGGGGACTGGAAACACCATATATTTT. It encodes CASSLDRGTGNTIYF.

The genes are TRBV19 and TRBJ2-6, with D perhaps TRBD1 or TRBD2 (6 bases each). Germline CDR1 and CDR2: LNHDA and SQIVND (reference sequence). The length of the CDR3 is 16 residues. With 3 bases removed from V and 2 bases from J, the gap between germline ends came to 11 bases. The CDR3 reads CASSMMGGAGANVLTF. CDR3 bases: TGTGCCAGTAGTATGATGGGGGGCGCTGGGGCCAACGTCCTGACTTTC.

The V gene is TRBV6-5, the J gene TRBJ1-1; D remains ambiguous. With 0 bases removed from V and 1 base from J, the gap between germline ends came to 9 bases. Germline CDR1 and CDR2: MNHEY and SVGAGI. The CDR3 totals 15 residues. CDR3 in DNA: TGTGCCAGCAGTTACTCGAATGCACCGAACACTGAAGCTTTCTTT. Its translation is CASSYSNAPNTEAFF.

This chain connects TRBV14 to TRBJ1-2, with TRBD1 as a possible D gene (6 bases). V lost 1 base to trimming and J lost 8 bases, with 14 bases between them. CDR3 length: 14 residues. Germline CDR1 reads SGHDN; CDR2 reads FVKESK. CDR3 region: CASSQVRGRGGYTF. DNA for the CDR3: TGTGCCAGCAGCCAAGTTCGGGGGCGCGGGGGCTACACCTTC.

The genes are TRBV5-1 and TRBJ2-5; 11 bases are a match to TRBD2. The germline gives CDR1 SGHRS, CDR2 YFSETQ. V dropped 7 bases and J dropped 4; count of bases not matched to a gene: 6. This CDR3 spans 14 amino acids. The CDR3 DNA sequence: TGCGCCAGCGCGATAGCGGGGGGGCCAGAGACCCAGTACTTC. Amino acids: CASAIAGGPETQYF.

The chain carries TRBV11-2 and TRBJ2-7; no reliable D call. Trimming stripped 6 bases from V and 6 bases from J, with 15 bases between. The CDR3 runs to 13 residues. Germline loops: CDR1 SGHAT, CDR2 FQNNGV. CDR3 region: CASSPLQGREQYF. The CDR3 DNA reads TGTGCCAGCAGTCCTCTTCAAGGCCGCGAGCAGTACTTC.

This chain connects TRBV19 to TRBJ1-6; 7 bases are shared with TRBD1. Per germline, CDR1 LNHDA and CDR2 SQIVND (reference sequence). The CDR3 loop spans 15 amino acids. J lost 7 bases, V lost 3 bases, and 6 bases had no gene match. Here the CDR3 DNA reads TGTGCCAGTAGTATGGGACAGCGAAAGAATTCACCCCTCCACTTT. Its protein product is CASSMGQRKNSPLHF.

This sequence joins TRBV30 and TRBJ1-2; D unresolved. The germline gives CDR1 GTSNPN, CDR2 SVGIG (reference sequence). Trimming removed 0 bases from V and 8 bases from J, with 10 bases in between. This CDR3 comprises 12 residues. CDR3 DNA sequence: TGTGCCTGGAGTGTACAAGCCCGGGGCTACACCTTC. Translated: CAWSVQARGYTF.

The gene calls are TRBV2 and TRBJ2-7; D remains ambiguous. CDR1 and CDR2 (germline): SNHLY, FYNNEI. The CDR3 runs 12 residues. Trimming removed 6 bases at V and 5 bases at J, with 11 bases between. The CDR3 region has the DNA TGTGCCAGCAGCAGAGACGCTCACGAGCAGTACTTC. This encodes CASSRDAHEQYF.